This TCR beta chain came from a study of blood T cell repertoires in COVID-19. Study as a whole: Material from acute and convalescent COVID-19 was sourced from the United States, Italy and Spain.

This CDR3 region has 15 residues. Germline V gives CDR1 SGHVS, CDR2 FQNEAQ. V lost 5 bases, J lost 1 base, and 6 bases stayed unmatched. TCRdb keeps only in-frame clones here, not all; method: immunoSEQ multiplex PCR. Of 150,000 to 200,000 clones in the sample, about 83% were seen once. Enrollment of patients from Seattle took place during active infection, with longitudinal follow-up. Material: peripheral blood. The TCR was taken from a woman aged 70 to 79 with COVID-19, enrolled during active disease. This chain joins TRBV7-8 and TRBJ1-1, with 8 bases that match TRBD1. The CDR3 DNA follows: TGTGCCAGCAGCATGACGACAGGGGCGAACACTGAAGCTTTCTTT. Amino acids: CASSMTTGANTEAFF.